A single sample gave rise to the 18 T cell receptor beta chains below, sequenced in a study of spatial heterogeneity in lung cancer. The study, taken as a whole, reports: The number of expanded tumor alpha and beta chains correlated with mutation number.

Time point in this sample: sample taken at primary tumor resection. TCRdb passed the 5' RACE reads through MiXCR, listing each CDR3 protein once. The sample consists of about 18,000 distinct CDR3 sequences, about 9.6% of them appearing once. What these receptors recognize is not known. Sample: lung tumor tissue, taken at surgery. The receptors originated from a female donor with early-stage non-small cell lung cancer.

In this sample, this clonotype turned up a few times. The library was designed around alpha chains, so this beta chain is a stray read whose abundance carries little weight. The V call is TRBV28, the J call TRBJ2-1, with 9 bases identical to TRBD2. The germline gives CDR1 MDHEN, CDR2 SYDVKM. The CDR3 spans 14 residues. The trim removed 7 bases at V and 7 bases at J, leaving 8 bases unmatched. CDR3 amino acids: CASKSGGKGNEQFF. The CDR3 bases are TGTGCCAGCAAAAGCGGGGGGAAGGGGAATGAGCAGTTCTTC.

About this clonotype itself: Found in a library prepared for alpha chains, this beta chain is an off-target read, and its abundance has little meaning. V and J are TRBV5-1 and TRBJ2-2; 8 nucleotides match TRBD1. CDR3 size: 14 residues. Germline values: CDR1 SGHRS, CDR2 YFSETQ. V was pared by 3 bases and J by 7 bases, with 5 bases of the junction left unmatched. CDR3: CASSSTGTGGELFF. The CDR3 DNA sequence: TGCGCCAGCAGCTCCACGGGGACAGGCGGGGAGCTGTTTTTT. The full variable domain, its missing parts supplied by reference TRBV5-1 and TRBJ2-2, is KAGVTQTPRYLIKTRGQQVTLSCSPISGHRSVSWYQQTPGQGLQFLFEYFSETQRNKGNFPGRFSGRQFSNSRSEMNVSTLELGDSALYLCASSSTGTGGELFFGEGSRLTVL.

In its sample, this clonotype was seen many times. A library prepared for alpha chains yielded this beta chain as an off-target read; its size is of little meaning. The gene calls are TRBV6-2 or TRBV6-3 and TRBJ2-1; D is undetermined. CDR1 and CDR2 from the germline V gene are MNHEY and SVGEGT. V lost 4 bases and J 5 bases, leaving 9 bases between the germline ends. CDR3 length equals 13 residues. The CDR3 spells CASSLGANNEQFF. CDR3 DNA sequence: TGTGCCAGCAGTTTGGGCGCCAACAATGAGCAGTTCTTC.

This clonotype has a count of ten or more. This beta chain represents an off-target read in a library built for alpha chains; its size is of limited meaning. The genes are TRBV7-2 and TRBJ2-3; possible D gene TRBD2, 6 bases. V was pared by 1 base and J by 11 bases, with 13 bases between. CDR1 is SGHTA and CDR2 is FQGNSA in the germline V gene. The CDR3 extends over 13 amino acids. CDR3 residues: CASSLGTAGRQYF. The CDR3, as DNA: TGTGCCAGCAGCTTAGGTACGGCGGGGAGGCAGTATTTT.

Of note for this clonotype: Since it is a stray read in a library aimed at alpha chains, this beta chain has a size that is not meaningful. J is TRBJ1-6 and V is TRBV25-1, with 7 bases aligning to TRBD1. The ends lost 5 bases at V and 0 bases at J; junction bases unmatched: 10. Germline values: CDR1 MGHDK, CDR2 SYGVNS. This CDR3 is built from 18 residues. In DNA, the CDR3 is TGTGCCAGCAGTTCGGTTGAGGGGGCCCTCTCCTATAATTCACCCCTCCACTTT. This gives the protein CASSSVEGALSYNSPLHF. The full variable domain, with the rest looked up from reference TRBV25-1 and TRBJ1-6, is EADIYQTPRYLVIGTGKKITLECSQTMGHDKMYWYQQDPGMELHLIHYSYGVNSTEKGDLSSESTVSRIRTEHFPLTLESARPSHTSQYLCASSSVEGALSYNSPLHFGNGTRLTVT.

This clonotype counts as medium-sized. This beta chain appears as a stray read in a library generated for alpha chains; its size is not informative. V gene TRBV12-3 or TRBV12-4 combines with J gene TRBJ2-3; tentative D call: TRBD1 (6 bases). With 4 bases removed from V and 4 bases from J, the gap between germline ends came to 9 bases. This CDR3 contains 13 residues. The CDR3 DNA reads as TGTGCCAGCAGTTCGGGACACCCAGATACGCAGTATTTT. Its translation is CASSSGHPDTQYF.

Concerning this clonotype itself: This beta chain is off target for a library built for alpha chains, so its abundance means little. J is TRBJ1-5 and V is TRBV7-2; 8 nucleotides align to TRBD1. Germline CDR1 reads SGHTA; CDR2 reads FQGNSA. V lost 0 bases and J lost 2; bases outside the gene matches: 3. The CDR3 consists of 16 residues. CDR3 residues: CASSLAATGGNQPQHF. The DNA for the CDR3 is TGTGCCAGCAGCTTAGCCGCGACAGGGGGCAATCAGCCCCAGCATTTT.

As to this clonotype: This beta chain represents an off-target read in a library built for alpha chains; its size is of limited meaning. The genes are TRBV28 and TRBJ1-2, with 9 bases that match TRBD1. The CDR3 runs to 15 residues. Germline CDR1 MDHEN, CDR2 SYDVKM. V shed 3 bases, J shed 3 bases, and the junction held 5 bases outside the gene matches. In nucleotides, the CDR3 is TGTGCCAGCAGTTTTGGGGACAGGGACTACTATGGCTACACCTTC. Amino acids: CASSFGDRDYYGYTF.

As for this clonotype: Within a library made for alpha chains, this beta chain is off target, and its count is uninformative. The chain links TRBV6-1 to TRBJ2-2; 8 nucleotides agree with TRBD1. CDR3 length equals 13 residues. Unmatched junction bases numbered 1, after V lost 6 bases and J lost 4 bases. Germline-derived CDR1 and CDR2 are MNHNS and SASEGT. The CDR3 coding sequence is TGTGCCAGCAGGGGACAGGCCACCGGGGAGCTGTTTTTT. Its protein product is CASRGQATGELFF.

This clonotype was recorded at least ten times. In a library made to pick up alpha chains, this beta chain is a stray read with a size that means little. The chain joins TRBV30 to TRBJ2-5; 11 bases fit TRBD2. V gave up 2 bases and J gave up 9 bases; unmatched junction bases: 5. This CDR3 spans 13 amino acids. CDR1 GTSNPN and CDR2 SVGIG come from the germline V gene (reference sequence). The CDR3 here is CAWSTSGGAAQYF. CDR3 DNA: TGTGCCTGGAGTACTAGCGGGGGTGCCGCCCAGTACTTC.

This clonotype came up a few times. This beta chain slipped into a library made for alpha chains as a stray read, so its size is not meaningful. This rearrangement joins TRBV10-1 to TRBJ2-3; maybe TRBD1 (5 bases). Between the trimmed V and J ends, which lost 4 bases and 6 bases, there was a span of 8 bases. The V gene's germline CDR1 is WNHNN and CDR2 SYGVQD (reference sequence). The CDR3 runs to 12 residues. CDR3 sequence reads: CASSGGQDTQYF. The CDR3 DNA reads as TGCGCCAGCAGTGGGGGCCAGGATACGCAGTATTTT.

This clonotype has a count of ten or more. Being off target in a library aimed at alpha chains, this beta chain has a size of little meaning. This chain's CDR3 is CARDQTGANTGELFF. The DNA of the CDR3 is TGTGCCAGGGATCAGACAGGGGCTAACACCGGGGAGCTGTTTTTT. The chain uses TRBV27 and TRBJ2-2; 8 bases are shared with TRBD1. V shed 9 bases, J shed 2 bases, and the junction held 8 bases outside the gene matches. Germline V gene lookup returns CDR1 MNHEY and CDR2 SMNVEV (reference sequence). This CDR3 has 15 amino acids.

This clonotype showed up just a few times. Since the library was made to target alpha chains, this beta chain is a stray read and its abundance is not meaningful. V is TRBV5-1 and J is TRBJ2-6; no definite D call. CDR1 is SGHRS, CDR2 YFSETQ, per germline. The CDR3 is 18 residues long. V was pared by 0 bases and J by 2 bases, with 15 bases between. This CDR3 reads CASSLGLGQATGANVLTF. CDR3 DNA: TGCGCCAGCAGCTTGGGGCTAGGGCAGGCCACTGGGGCCAACGTCCTGACTTTC. The full variable domain, its missing parts supplied by reference TRBV5-1 and TRBJ2-6, is KAGVTQTPRYLIKTRGQQVTLSCSPISGHRSVSWYQQTPGQGLQFLFEYFSETQRNKGNFPGRFSGRQFSNSRSEMNVSTLELGDSALYLCASSLGLGQATGANVLTFGAGSRLTVL.

For this clonotype: Being off target in a library aimed at alpha chains, this beta chain has a size of little meaning. This chain links TRBV7-2 with TRBJ2-1; no definite D call. The CDR3 is made up of 15 amino acids. The germline V and J ends were trimmed by 1 base and 1 base, with 8 bases remaining between them. Germline V gene sequence: CDR1 SGHTA, CDR2 FQGNSA. CDR3 in amino acids: CASSLVKGSYNEQFF. The CDR3 coding sequence is TGTGCCAGCAGCTTAGTTAAGGGTTCCTACAATGAGCAGTTCTTC.

This clonotype was detected many times. This beta chain is an unintended read in a library built for alpha chains; its size means little. The genes are TRBV4-1 and TRBJ1-1; D is possibly TRBD1 (5 bases). Germline V gene sequence: CDR1 MGHRA, CDR2 YSYEKL. There are 15 residues in the CDR3. V was shortened by 4 bases and J by 1 base, with 13 bases between the two germline ends. CDR3 loop: CASSRPGRRNTEAFF. CDR3 sequence (DNA): TGCGCCAGCAGCCGTCCGGGACGGCGGAACACTGAAGCTTTCTTT.

Ten or more counts support this clonotype. Because this beta chain is a stray read in a library intended to capture alpha chains, its abundance should not be given much weight. This chain links TRBV6-5 with TRBJ2-7, with unresolved D. The germline V gene has CDR1 MNHEY and CDR2 SVGAGI. Trimming shortened V by 4 bases and J by 6 bases, and 7 bases separated the two germline ends. This CDR3 has 11 amino acids. This chain's CDR3 is CASSLQFEQYF. DNA of the CDR3: TGTGCCAGCAGTTTACAATTCGAGCAGTACTTC.

This clonotype was seen more than once but under ten times. Because this beta chain is a stray read in a library intended to capture alpha chains, its abundance should not be given much weight. V usage is TRBV5-1 and J usage is TRBJ2-7, with 9 positions matching TRBD1. The CDR3 contains 19 residues. Per the germline V gene, CDR1 is SGHRS and CDR2 is YFSETQ. V dropped 5 bases and J dropped 0; count of bases not matched to a gene: 18. CDR3 amino acids: CASRGGGDREGKSSYEQYF. CDR3 in DNA: TGCGCCAGCAGAGGGGGAGGGGACAGGGAAGGAAAGAGCTCCTACGAGCAGTACTTC.

The sample holds many counts of this clonotype. With the library built for alpha chains, this beta chain is off target and its frequency is not meaningful. V gene TRBV12-3 or TRBV12-4 combines with J gene TRBJ2-1; the D is unclear. This CDR3 contains 12 residues. V was cut by 3 bases and J by 7 bases, with 7 bases left in between. Here the CDR3 reads CASSFSPNEQFF. The CDR3 nucleotides are TGTGCCAGCAGTTTTAGCCCGAATGAGCAGTTCTTC.